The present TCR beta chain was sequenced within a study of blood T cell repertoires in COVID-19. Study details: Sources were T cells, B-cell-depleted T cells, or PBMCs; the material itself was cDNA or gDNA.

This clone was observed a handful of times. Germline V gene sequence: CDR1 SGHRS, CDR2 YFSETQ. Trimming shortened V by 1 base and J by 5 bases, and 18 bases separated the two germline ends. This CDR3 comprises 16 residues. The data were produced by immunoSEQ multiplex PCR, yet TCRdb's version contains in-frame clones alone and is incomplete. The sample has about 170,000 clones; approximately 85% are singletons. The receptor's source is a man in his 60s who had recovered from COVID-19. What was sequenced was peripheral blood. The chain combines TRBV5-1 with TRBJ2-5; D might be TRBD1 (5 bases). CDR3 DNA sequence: TGCGCCAGCAGCTTGTTGAAAGGGGCGGCAGAGGAGACCCAGTACTTC. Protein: CASSLLKGAAEETQYF.